These T cell receptor beta chains were read from a single sample in a study of T cell repertoires in cytomegalovirus infection. TCRdb fed the reads into MiXCR, producing one record per CDR3 protein. The sample holds hundreds of thousands of distinct CDR3 sequences, roughly 15% seen once. The source material was PBMCs. The receptors derive from a human donor in good health (CMV status not recorded). Some clones in this sample may be carry-over from other donors' samples. Each CDR3 is given without its conserved first and last residue. Fields, in order: clone size, V gene, D gene, J gene, CDR3 protein. D genes are given only for firm matches. Only part of the rows carry a size: once, few, many, or a class if the clone is expanded.

>many|TRBV4-3|.|TRBJ1-6
ASSHPNPGTENSPLH
>many|TRBV28|.|TRBJ1-5
ASSLGSGLTQPQH
>few|TRBV20-1|.|TRBJ2-7
SARGPGGRSYEQY
>few|TRBV6-5|TRBD1|TRBJ1-2
ASIDRGRVGGYT
>many|TRBV5-6|.|TRBJ2-5
ASSALRDLIQETQY
>many|TRBV7-2|TRBD1|TRBJ2-1
ASIRTGAYNEQF
>.|TRBV15|.|TRBJ1-1
ATSRERTVVGTEAF
>.|TRBV5-1|.|TRBJ1-1
ASRGNSMNTEAF
>.|TRBV3-1|TRBD1|TRBJ2-2
ASSRPGQGRGGELF
>.|TRBV20-1|TRBD1|TRBJ1-1
SASTPGGFLAF
>few|TRBV7-2|.|TRBJ1-2
ASSPGVYGYT
>few|TRBV6-6|TRBD1|TRBJ1-5
ASIGTGNSNQPQH
>.|TRBV29-1|.|TRBJ2-7
SVVVRYEQY
>.|TRBV28|TRBD2|TRBJ2-2
ATRRGLAVTGELF
>few|TRBV5-1|TRBD1|TRBJ2-1
ASSVTGDAYNEQF
>.|TRBV6-5|.|TRBJ2-1
ASSDLGVSYNEQF
>many|TRBV5-1|.|TRBJ1-1
ASSLASVRDTEAF
>many|TRBV12-3/TRBV12-4|.|TRBJ1-5
ASSTGRSNQPQH
>.|TRBV5-1|.|TRBJ1-4
ASSRTGGGANEKLF
>.|TRBV24-1|.|TRBJ1-1
ATSQGMETEAF
>many|TRBV6-5|TRBD1|TRBJ2-7
ASSYESLTGAYEQY
>many|TRBV7-6|TRBD1|TRBJ1-2
ASSHRPTGTGGSGYT
>.|TRBV29-1|.|TRBJ2-2
SVADGGELF
>.|TRBV20-1|TRBD2|TRBJ2-7
SALRGGAYEQY
>.|TRBV19|.|TRBJ2-3
ASMESSDGTDTQY
>many|TRBV28|TRBD1|TRBJ2-2
ASSPWGTGTTGELF
>.|TRBV19|.|TRBJ2-1
ASTKQGGDEQF
>.|TRBV29-1|.|TRBJ2-3
SVSPGGTDTQY
>many|TRBV27|.|TRBJ2-3
ASSLSFSSTSTDTQY
>few|TRBV10-3|.|TRBJ1-5
AISVEYSNQPQH
>many|TRBV12-3/TRBV12-4|.|TRBJ1-4
ASTRDGSNEKLF
>.|TRBV27|TRBD1|TRBJ2-2
ASSPDRAPNTGELF
>.|TRBV12-3/TRBV12-4|.|TRBJ1-4
ASRSRGATNEKLF
>.|TRBV7-9|TRBD2|TRBJ2-3
ASRESTSGSTDTQY
>.|TRBV24-1|.|TRBJ2-1
ATSASNEQF
>few|TRBV12-3/TRBV12-4|.|TRBJ1-3
ASTLAAGNTIY
>.|TRBV9|.|TRBJ1-1
ASSVVGPTEAF
>few|TRBV5-5|.|TRBJ1-1
ASTLGGPADVNTEAF
>few|TRBV29-1|.|TRBJ1-2
SVEDTYGYT
>.|TRBV12-3/TRBV12-4|TRBD2|TRBJ2-2
ASSPLSGHNTGELF
>many|TRBV7-2|TRBD1|TRBJ2-7
ASSFDLRQGANYEQY
>.|TRBV28|.|TRBJ1-1
ASSLEGTGNTEAF
>many|TRBV7-6|TRBD1|TRBJ1-6
ASSFSSGTALNSPLH
>.|TRBV7-2|.|TRBJ2-3
ASSPDRATDTQY
>few|TRBV7-2|.|TRBJ2-4
ASSSGLIAKNIQY
>.|TRBV28|.|TRBJ1-2
ASSLAGQVPNYGYT
>.|TRBV20-1|.|TRBJ1-3
SAQIRGSGNTIY
>many|TRBV28|TRBD1|TRBJ2-7
ASTPGQGSYEQY
>few|TRBV4-2|.|TRBJ2-1
ASSQEQSRYNEQF
>.|TRBV25-1|TRBD2|TRBJ2-5
ASSFGLAGGMETQY
>.|TRBV5-6|TRBD1|TRBJ1-1
ASSLTGGDTEAF
>few|TRBV28|TRBD1|TRBJ1-6
ASSKGQYNSPLH
>.|TRBV10-3|.|TRBJ2-5
AIRGSETQY
>.|TRBV10-3|.|TRBJ2-7
AISESGTANREQY
>many|TRBV20-1|TRBD2|TRBJ2-2
SARRAGGGTGELF
>few|TRBV7-9|.|TRBJ1-1
ASSLVGTRTEAF
>.|TRBV4-1|TRBD1|TRBJ1-4
ASSSSGTAATNEKLF
>few|TRBV19|TRBD2|TRBJ2-5
ASSTGGYATETQY
>.|TRBV9|TRBD1|TRBJ2-6
ASSVPARDRDWSGANVLT
>many|TRBV4-1|TRBD2|TRBJ2-1
ASSQGLAGIYSYNEQF